The source of this T cell receptor beta chain is a study of human T cells and chemical hapten exposure. Study at large: The patients were mostly female; they had alopecia areata, totalis or universalis. Study-level findings and limits: The study found that DPC sensitization did not change TCRs above 1 in 1000 frequency.

Only one count was recorded for this clonotype. What it recognizes is unknown. Time point in this sample: pre-sensitization, week 0. This sample's treatment: therapeutic diphenylcyclopropenone sensitization with weekly scalp DPC. TCRdb redid the calling of the RACE reads with MiXCR, one entry per CDR3 protein. This sample has about 270,000 distinct CDR3 sequences; around 7% occur once, and the top ten carry around 1.2%. Germline loops: CDR1 SGHAT, CDR2 FQNNGV. The CDR3 runs to 16 residues. V lost 5 bases to trimming and J lost 2 bases, with 17 bases between them. The chain uses TRBV11-2 and TRBJ2-3; the D is unclear. The sequence came from a man younger than 35 with alopecia areata. Some clones in this sample may be carry-over from other donors' samples. Sequences were derived from whole blood, sampled in connection with sensitization to the hapten diphenylcyclopropenone (DPC). The CDR3 is CASSPSFVVITDTQYF. The CDR3 DNA sequence: TGTGCCAGCAGCCCATCTTTTGTGGTCATCACAGATACGCAGTATTTT.